The entry below describes one TCR beta chain. The data derive from a study of neurological immune-mediated disorders. MiXCR was run by TCRdb on the 5' RACE reads, yielding one entry per CDR3 protein. The table records 30,000 to 45,000 distinct CDR3 sequences, around 10% of them present only once. Sorted libraries were derived from 850,000 to 1,000,000 CD4+ or CD8+ T cells. CDR1 is SEHNR and CDR2 is FQNEAQ in the germline V gene (reference sequence). The CDR3 totals 15 residues. The germline V and J ends were trimmed by 1 base and 0 bases, with 10 bases remaining between them. This TCR was sampled from a woman younger than 45 with HTLV-1-associated myelopathy (HAM/TSP). Sequences were obtained from CD4+ T cells from blood. The V and J genes are TRBV7-9 and TRBJ2-7; no firm D call. This chain's CDR3 is CASSLDGVFSYEQYF. The CDR3 DNA reads as TGTGCCAGCAGCTTAGACGGAGTGTTCTCCTACGAGCAGTACTTC.